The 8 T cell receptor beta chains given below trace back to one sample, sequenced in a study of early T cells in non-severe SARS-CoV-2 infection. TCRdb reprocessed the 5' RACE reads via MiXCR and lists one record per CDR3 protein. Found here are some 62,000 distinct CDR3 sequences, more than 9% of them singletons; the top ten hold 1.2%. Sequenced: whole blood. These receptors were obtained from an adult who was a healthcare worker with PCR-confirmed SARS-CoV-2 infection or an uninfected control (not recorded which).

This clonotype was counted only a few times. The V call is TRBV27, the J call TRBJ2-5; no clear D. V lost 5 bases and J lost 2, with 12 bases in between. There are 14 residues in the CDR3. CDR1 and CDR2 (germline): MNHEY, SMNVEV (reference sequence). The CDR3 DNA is TGTGCCAGCAGTCCAACCCGGCGGCAAGAGACCCAGTACTTC. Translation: CASSPTRRQETQYF.

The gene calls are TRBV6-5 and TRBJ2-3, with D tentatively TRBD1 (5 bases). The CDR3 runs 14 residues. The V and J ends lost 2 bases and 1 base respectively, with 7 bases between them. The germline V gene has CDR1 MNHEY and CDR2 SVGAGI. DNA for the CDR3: TGTGCCAGCAGTTACGGGGCGGGCACAGATACGCAGTATTTT. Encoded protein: CASSYGAGTDTQYF.

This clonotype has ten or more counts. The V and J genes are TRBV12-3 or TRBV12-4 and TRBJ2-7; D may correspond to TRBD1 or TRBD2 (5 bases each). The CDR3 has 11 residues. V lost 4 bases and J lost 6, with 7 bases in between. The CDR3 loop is CASSSGSEQYV. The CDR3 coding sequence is TGTGCCAGCAGTTCAGGGAGCGAGCAGTACGTC.

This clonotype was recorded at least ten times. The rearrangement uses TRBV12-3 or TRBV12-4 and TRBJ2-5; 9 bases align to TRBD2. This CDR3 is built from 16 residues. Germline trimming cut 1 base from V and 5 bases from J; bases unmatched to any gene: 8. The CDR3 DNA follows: TGTGCCAGCAGTTTAGTGAGCGGGGGGCATCGGGAGACCCAGTACTTC. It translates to CASSLVSGGHRETQYF.

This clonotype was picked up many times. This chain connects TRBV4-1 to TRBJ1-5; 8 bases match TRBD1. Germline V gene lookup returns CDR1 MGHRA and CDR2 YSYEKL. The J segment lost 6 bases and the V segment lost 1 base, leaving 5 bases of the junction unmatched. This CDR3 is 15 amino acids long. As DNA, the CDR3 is TGCGCCAGCAGCCAAGGACAGGGGTTCATTCAGCCCCAGCATTTT. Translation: CASSQGQGFIQPQHF.

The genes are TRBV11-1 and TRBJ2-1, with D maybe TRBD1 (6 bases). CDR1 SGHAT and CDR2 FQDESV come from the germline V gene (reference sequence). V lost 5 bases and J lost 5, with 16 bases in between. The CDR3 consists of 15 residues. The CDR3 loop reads CASSRGYGQHNEQFF. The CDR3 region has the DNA TGTGCCAGCAGCCGGGGCTACGGACAGCACAATGAGCAGTTCTTC.

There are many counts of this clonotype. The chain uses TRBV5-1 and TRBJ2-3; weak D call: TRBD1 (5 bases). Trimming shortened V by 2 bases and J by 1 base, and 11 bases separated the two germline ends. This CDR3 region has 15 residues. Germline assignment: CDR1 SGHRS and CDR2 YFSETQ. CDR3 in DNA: TGCGCCAGCAGCTTTGGCAGGGCCGGCACAGATACGCAGTATTTT. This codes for CASSFGRAGTDTQYF.

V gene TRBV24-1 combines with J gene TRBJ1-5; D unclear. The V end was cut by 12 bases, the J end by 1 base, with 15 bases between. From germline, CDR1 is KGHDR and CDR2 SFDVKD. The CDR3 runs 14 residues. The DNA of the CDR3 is TGTGCCCTAGACCAGACCCTAAGCAATCAGCCCCAGCATTTT. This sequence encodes CALDQTLSNQPQHF.